This T cell receptor beta chain was sequenced during a study of graft-versus-host responses after intestinal transplantation. Whole-study context: Anti-thymocyte globulin induction was given to all recipients, followed by tacrolimus and steroids for roughly 3 years. Points from the study as a whole: Ileal or blood samples showed some GvH clones first, and such clones were also found in recipient marrow. Early declines in HvG clones that occurred post-transplant were associated with peak circulating GvH clone levels.

The V and J ends lost 4 bases and 4 bases respectively, with 14 bases between them. CDR3 length: 14 residues. CDR1 and CDR2 (germline): LNHNV, YYDKDF (reference sequence). The repertoire was sequenced with immunoSEQ multiplex PCR; TCRdb's copy has only in-frame clones and lacks some. This sample carries around 99,000 clones, roughly 91% of them seen once, and the ten largest clones take more than 1.5%. For this clone: Its antigen is as yet unknown.

The sequences come from unstimulated CD8+ T cells sorted from spleen or lymph node cells, collected before intestinal transplant. The V gene is TRBV15, the J gene TRBJ2-7; perhaps TRBD1 as D (5 bases). The receptor was derived from a human donor who received an intestinal transplant. CDR3 nucleotide sequence: TGTGCCACCAGCACCAGGGTTTCCGAGTACGAGCAGTACTTC. This encodes CATSTRVSEYEQYF. Full variable domain (outside the CDR3, taken from reference TRBV15 and TRBJ2-7): DAMVIQNPRYQVTQFGKPVTLSCSQTLNHNVMYWYQQKSSQAPKLLFHYYDKDFNNEADTPDNFQSRRPNTSFCFLDIRSPGLGDTAMYLCATSTRVSEYEQYFGPGTRLTVT.